This TCR beta chain was documented in a study of blood T cells in healthy people across ages (dated by TCRdb to between 2015 and 2017). Turning to the overall study: In model experiments, template switching captured roughly one uniquely barcoded TCR beta cDNA molecule for every two T cells. To avoid experimental bias, donors of different ages were randomly spread across the sequencing lanes. For two donors (one aged 18 to 30 and one aged 80 or older), the study analyzed two additional independent replicas of 1 million unique cDNA reads from the same blood draw. Donors were grouped into four age groups: young (average approximately 15 years), middle-aged (approximately 41), aged (about 60) and long-lived (roughly 80). Age-related changes in TCR beta repertoire diversity were measured in the study by deep sequencing normalized with unique cDNA molecular identifiers. Study-wide conclusions, independent of this receptor: Compared with the aged group, the long-lived group had more naive CD4+ T cells, fewer expanded clones and increased TCR diversity, suggesting age selection. Because donor CMV infection status was unknown, age-related changes in expanded clonotypes were potentially confounded. As age increased, observed TCR beta diversity per million T cells dropped in a roughly linear way, and a significant reduction was already evident by age 40. Conclusive comparison of naive and antigen-experienced compartments was prevented by the profiling of bulk unsorted PBMCs. Estimates of total diversity based on one million sequenced T cells were considered lower bounds and underestimates. A strong correlation was found between observed TCR beta diversity and the percentage of naive T cells measured by flow cytometry.

Libraries were built with 5' RACE. Instrument on record: Illumina HiSeq 2500. A second PCR of about 7 to 12 cycles was performed with a sample-barcoded 5' primer and a J-beta primer mix. A template-switch 5' adaptor carrying 12 random nucleotides introduced a unique molecular identifier onto each TCR beta cDNA molecule. Each sample yielded at least 3 million CDR3-containing paired-end reads. First-strand cDNA synthesis was performed from all RNA using the Mint cDNA synthesis kit, with priming by a TRBC-specific oligonucleotide. After uracil-DNA glycosylase treatment, a first 18-cycle PCR used universal primers M1SS and BC2_uni_R on all cDNA. As for how the authors treated the data: For normalization, 1 million high-quality reads, each with a distinct molecular identifier, were randomly selected from each sample. Reads sharing molecular identifiers were discarded rather than binned into consensus sequences. MiTCR, set to a Q25 quality threshold and the strictest error-elimination algorithm, was used for CDR3 identification, clonotype clustering and error correction. Lower-bound total TCR beta diversity was estimated with a nonparametric unseen species model using Euler transformation. TCRdb reanalyzed the raw reads on its own, using fastp at Q25 for trimming and MiXCR for clone calling, and kept in-frame beta chains. Each entry merges the rows of one CDR3 protein and shows their most common DNA and genes. TCRdb, not the authors, supplied the V and J calls. The sample table contains about 1.1 million distinct CDR3 sequences; only one count was recorded for more than 30% of them. The ten largest account for about an eighth of the sample.

This clonotype was counted between two and nine times. The specificity of this receptor is unknown. The input lacks base qualities; no much larger clone sits a single base away. Donors were 40 or so systemically healthy Caucasian individuals from Russia aged roughly 6 to 100 years. Around 9.9 milliliters of peripheral blood were collected from each donor into EDTA-treated Vacutainer tubes. PBMCs were isolated by Ficoll-Paque density-gradient centrifugation, with at least 7 million obtained per sample. Trizol reagent was used to extract total RNA from PBMCs, with at least 5.5 micrograms per sample. For every donor, flow cytometry on a PBMC aliquot measured the percentage of naive CD45RAhigh/CD27high T cells. Taken from cysteine to phenylalanine, the CDR3 has 16 residues. Only the CDR3 portion is preserved as DNA: 48 bases, with reading frame beginning at the first base. V was cut back by 5 bases and J by 3 bases, leaving a gap of 19 bases between them. The germline V gene encodes CDR1 MGHDK and CDR2 SYGVNS.

Input material: blood. This chain joins TRBV25-1 to TRBJ1-2; D gene: possibly TRBD1, on 6 matching bases. The sequence derives from a man in his late teens or twenties in good health. The sequence in DNA is TGTGCCAGCAGTCCTACCTCGGGGGCGGTCCACTATGGCTACACCTTC. This translates into CASSPTSGAVHYGYTF.